The 32 T cell receptor beta chains reported below all come from one sample, sequenced in a study of T cells after yellow fever vaccination. TCRdb passed the 5' RACE reads through MiXCR, listing each CDR3 protein once. The sample contains some 120,000 distinct CDR3 sequences, around 8.6% of which appear only once. Sample: CD8+ T cells sorted from PBMCs, taken 45 days after the yellow fever booster vaccination. The receptors stem from a young man who received the YFV17D yellow fever vaccine.

The sample holds a few counts of this clonotype. The CDR3 nucleotides are TGTGCCAGCTCCTCCGGATCAGGTTCCTACGAGCAGTACTTC. Translated: CASSSGSGSYEQYF. The rearrangement uses TRBV18 and TRBJ2-7; unclear D gene. Trimming cost V 6 bases and J 1 base, with 13 bases left between them. CDR3 length: 14 residues. Germline V gene data show CDR1 as KGHSH and CDR2 as LQKENI.

This clonotype appeared many times. This chain's CDR3 is CASSWDRTPYNEQFF. Written as DNA, the CDR3 is TGCGCCAGCAGCTGGGACAGAACTCCATACAATGAGCAGTTCTTC. The V and J genes are TRBV5-1 and TRBJ2-1; TRBD1 agrees at 7 bases. The trim removed 3 bases at V and 4 bases at J, leaving 7 bases unmatched. The CDR3 loop spans 15 amino acids. The germline V gene encodes CDR1 SGHRS and CDR2 YFSETQ.

The V and J genes are TRBV28 and TRBJ2-1; perhaps D is TRBD1 or TRBD2 (5 bases each). V was shortened by 6 bases and J by 8 bases, with 17 bases between the two germline ends. This CDR3 contains 14 residues. CDR1 MDHEN and CDR2 SYDVKM come from the germline V gene. As DNA, the CDR3 is TGTGCCAGCAGCCGGGACCGCATCGTCGATGAGCAGTTCTTC. It yields the protein CASSRDRIVDEQFF. The variable domain in full, with the rest retrieved from reference TRBV28 and TRBJ2-1, is DVKVTQSSRYLVKRTGEKVFLECVQDMDHENMFWYRQDPGLGLRLIYFSYDVKMKEKGDIPEGYSVSREKKERFSLILESASTNQTSMYLCASSRDRIVDEQFFGPGTRLTVL.

This clonotype was seen a few times. V usage is TRBV20-1 and J usage is TRBJ1-5; 7 nucleotides match TRBD1. This CDR3 comprises 15 residues. The germline V gene has CDR1 DFQATT and CDR2 SNEGSKA (reference sequence). The V gene end was trimmed by 4 bases and the J gene end by 7 bases; junction bases not matched to a gene: 13. The CDR3 bases are TGCAGTGCTACAGTTCGCGCCACAGGGGACCAGCCCCAGCATTTT. Its translation: CSATVRATGDQPQHF.

This clonotype occurred many times. This sequence joins TRBV9 and TRBJ1-1, with D hard to call. The CDR3 totals 16 residues. The V end was cut by 3 bases, the J end by 3 bases, with 18 bases between. Per germline, CDR1 SGDLS and CDR2 YYNGEE. The DNA of the CDR3 is TGTGCCAGCAGCGCCGAGGGAGGGCCCGGGGACACTGAAGCTTTCTTT. This gives the protein CASSAEGGPGDTEAFF.

This clonotype has a count of ten or more. This CDR3 reads CASSEYDPQETQYF. CDR3 DNA sequence: TGTGCCAGCAGTGAATACGACCCGCAAGAGACCCAGTACTTC. This chain connects TRBV25-1 to TRBJ2-5; D is undetermined. The V gene's germline CDR1 is MGHDK and CDR2 SYGVNS. The CDR3 sequence is 14 residues long. V was trimmed by 0 bases and J by 2 bases, leaving 7 bases between them.

Ten or more counts support this clonotype. The chain couples TRBV27 to TRBJ2-1, with a possible D match to TRBD1 (5 bases). The ends were cut back, 5 bases at V and 9 bases at J, with 14 bases in the middle. Germline V gives CDR1 MNHEY, CDR2 SMNVEV (reference sequence). The CDR3 consists of 13 residues. This CDR3 is CASSLTGSSEQFF. CDR3 coding DNA: TGTGCCAGCAGTCTTACAGGTTCCTCTGAGCAGTTCTTC.

Only a few counts were recorded for this clonotype. V usage is TRBV20-1 and J usage is TRBJ2-1; D is perhaps TRBD1 (8 bases). The CDR3 extends over 16 amino acids. The germline V and J ends were trimmed by 6 bases and 2 bases, with 20 bases remaining between them. Germline CDR1 and CDR2: DFQATT and SNEGSKA (reference sequence). The CDR3 sequence is CSANPPAGQAYNEQFF. CDR3 sequence (DNA): TGCAGTGCCAATCCGCCAGCGGGACAGGCCTACAATGAGCAGTTCTTC.

This clonotype was seen ten or more times. The rearrangement joins TRBV7-6 to TRBJ1-6; D unresolved. There are 16 residues in the CDR3. Germline V gene data show CDR1 as SGHVS and CDR2 as FNYEAQ. The V and J ends lost 0 bases and 9 bases respectively, with 15 bases between them. CDR3 sequence: CASSLAPASISSPLHF. CDR3 in DNA: TGTGCCAGCAGCTTAGCCCCAGCCTCGATTTCTTCACCCCTCCACTTT.

This clonotype was seen at least ten times. This chain connects TRBV7-6 to TRBJ2-5; TRBD1 is a possible D gene (6 bases). In germline, CDR1 is SGHVS, CDR2 FNYEAQ. Trimming pared 4 bases from V and 1 base from J, leaving 7 bases between. The CDR3 is made up of 13 amino acids. This CDR3 is CASSSGVQETQYF. DNA of the CDR3: TGTGCCAGCAGCTCAGGGGTCCAAGAGACCCAGTACTTC.

This clonotype occurred a few times. The genes are TRBV5-6 and TRBJ2-5; TRBD1 is a possible D gene (5 bases). The ends were cut back, 0 bases at V and 7 bases at J, with 16 bases in the middle. The CDR3 is 15 amino acids. Germline V gives CDR1 SGHDT, CDR2 YYEEEE. The CDR3 coding sequence is TGTGCCAGCAGCTTGGAGGGGAACGGGTTTGGGACCCAGTACTTC. Its translation: CASSLEGNGFGTQYF. The full variable domain, completed using reference TRBV5-6 and TRBJ2-5, is DAGVTQSPTHLIKTRGQQVTLRCSPKSGHDTVSWYQQALGQGPQFIFQYYEEEERQRGNFPDRFSGHQFPNYSSELNVNALLLGDSALYLCASSLEGNGFGTQYFGPGTRLLVL.

This clonotype was observed many times. The chain employs TRBV12-3 or TRBV12-4 and TRBJ1-5, with a possible D match to TRBD1 (6 bases). V was pared by 1 base and J by 6 bases, with 10 bases between. There are 14 residues in the CDR3. The CDR3 spells CASSLVPGVQPQHF. The CDR3 DNA reads TGTGCCAGCAGTTTAGTTCCAGGGGTTCAGCCCCAGCATTTT.

V usage is TRBV7-9 and J usage is TRBJ2-7, with 7 nucleotides matching TRBD2. Per germline, CDR1 SEHNR and CDR2 FQNEAQ (reference sequence). V shed 0 bases, J shed 1 base, and the junction held 6 bases outside the gene matches. The CDR3 has 16 amino acids. The CDR3 sequence: CASSLAGTTPSYEQYF. The CDR3 DNA is TGTGCCAGCAGCTTAGCCGGGACTACCCCTTCCTACGAGCAGTACTTC. The full variable domain, in which reference TRBV7-9 and TRBJ2-7 provide the parts outside the CDR3, is DTGVSQNPRHKITKRGQNVTFRCDPISEHNRLYWYRQTLGQGPEFLTYFQNEAQLEKSRLLSDRFSAERPKGSFSTLEIQRTEQGDSAMYLCASSLAGTTPSYEQYFGPGTRLTVT.

A word on this clonotype: This may stem from a read error, because a much larger clone lies one nucleotide away. This chain connects TRBV29-1 to TRBJ2-3; D not resolved. CDR1 and CDR2 from the germline V gene are SQVTM and ANQGSEA. V was cut by 4 bases and J by 3 bases, with 14 bases left in between. CDR3 size: 14 residues. CDR3: CSVVLVSSTDTQYF. Written as DNA, the CDR3 is TGCAGCGTTGTATTAGTAAGCTCAACAGATACGCAGTATTTT.

There are a few counts of this clonotype. V usage is TRBV25-1 and J usage is TRBJ2-2; possibly TRBD2 for D (5 bases). Per the germline V gene, CDR1 is MGHDK and CDR2 is SYGVNS. The CDR3 consists of 14 residues. V was shortened by 3 bases and J by 8 bases, with 13 bases between the two germline ends. The CDR3 sequence is CASSDHREQGELFF. CDR3 sequence (DNA): TGTGCCAGCAGTGACCACCGGGAACAAGGGGAGCTGTTTTTT.

This clonotype was detected ten times or more. The rearrangement uses TRBV5-1 and TRBJ1-2; D is perhaps TRBD1 (6 bases). Germline V gives CDR1 SGHRS, CDR2 YFSETQ. The CDR3 runs 14 residues. The V end was cut by 2 bases, the J end by 4 bases, with 12 bases between. CDR3 sequence (DNA): TGCGCCAGCAGCTTAGCAGGGGAGCTCTATGGCTACACCTTC. Its protein product is CASSLAGELYGYTF. The whole variable domain, filled in from reference TRBV5-1 and TRBJ1-2, reads KAGVTQTPRYLIKTRGQQVTLSCSPISGHRSVSWYQQTPGQGLQFLFEYFSETQRNKGNFPGRFSGRQFSNSRSEMNVSTLELGDSALYLCASSLAGELYGYTFGSGTRLTVV.

Many counts were recorded for this clonotype. V is TRBV29-1 and J is TRBJ2-2; 8 positions agree with TRBD2. Per the germline V gene, CDR1 is SQVTM and CDR2 is ANQGSEA. With 4 bases clipped from V and 6 bases from J, the junction kept 1 base outside the gene matches. This CDR3 is built from 12 residues. The CDR3, as DNA: TGCAGCGTTGGGGGACTAGCCGGGGAGCTGTTTTTT. Encoded protein: CSVGGLAGELFF.

This chain links TRBV4-1 with TRBJ1-3; D gene unclear. This CDR3 is 17 amino acids long. Looked up from germline, CDR1 is MGHRA and CDR2 is YSYEKL. Trimming pared 0 bases from V and 0 bases from J, leaving 12 bases between. CDR3 residues: CASSQDRGVFSGNTIYF. The CDR3 DNA follows: TGCGCCAGCAGCCAAGATCGCGGGGTGTTCTCTGGAAACACCATATATTTT.

This chain joins TRBV6-2 or TRBV6-3 and TRBJ2-3; TRBD2 aligns across 11 bases. This CDR3 comprises 16 residues. V shed 7 bases, J shed 5 bases, and the junction held 11 bases outside the gene matches. Germline CDR1 reads MNHEY; CDR2 reads SVGEGT. CDR3 loop: CASKLSLAGAEDTQYF. CDR3 in DNA: TGTGCCAGCAAACTCTCACTAGCGGGAGCGGAAGATACGCAGTATTTT.

Ten or more counts support this clonotype. The rearrangement joins TRBV4-2 to TRBJ1-1; maybe TRBD1 (5 bases). CDR1 is LGHNA, CDR2 YNFKEQ, per germline. Trimming cost V 1 base and J 0 bases, with 9 bases left between them. CDR3 size: 15 residues. The DNA of the CDR3 is TGTGCCAGCAGCCAAGGGGGGTCGATGAACACTGAAGCTTTCTTT. This codes for CASSQGGSMNTEAFF.

This clonotype showed up many times. The V call is TRBV20-1, the J call TRBJ1-1, with D unresolved. This CDR3 is built from 14 residues. Germline V lookup: CDR1 DFQATT, CDR2 SNEGSKA (reference sequence). V lost 0 bases and J lost 4, with 12 bases in between. The CDR3 region is CSARDLGSGTEAFF. The CDR3 nucleotides read TGCAGTGCTAGAGATTTGGGGTCTGGCACTGAAGCTTTCTTT.

This clonotype was seen many times. The rearrangement links TRBV7-6 to TRBJ2-7; TRBD1 might be the D (5 bases). Deletions cut 1 base from V and 6 bases from J, with 13 bases between. CDR3 length: 14 amino acids. CDR1 and CDR2 (germline): SGHVS, FNYEAQ. The CDR3 DNA is TGTGCCAGCAGCTTAGAAGTTGGGGCTGGCGAGCAGTACTTC. Its translation: CASSLEVGAGEQYF. The entire variable domain, with the rest obtained from reference TRBV7-6 and TRBJ2-7, is as follows: GAGVSQSPRYKVTKRGQDVALRCDPISGHVSLYWYRQALGQGPEFLTYFNYEAQQDKSGLPNDRFSAERPEGSISTLTIQRTEQRDSAMYRCASSLEVGAGEQYFGPGTRLTVT.

This clonotype has more than one count but fewer than ten. This chain uses TRBV7-9 with TRBJ2-5; D unclear. V was cut by 5 bases and J by 4 bases, with 5 bases left in between. Germline values: CDR1 SEHNR, CDR2 FQNEAQ (reference sequence). This CDR3 has 11 amino acids. Written as DNA, the CDR3 is TGTGCCAGCAGCCAAGGAGAGACCCAGTACTTC. This translates into CASSQGETQYF.

The genes are TRBV20-1 and TRBJ2-6; no clear D gene. Trimming cost V 6 bases and J 0 bases, with 18 bases left between them. CDR3 length: 17 residues. CDR1 is DFQATT and CDR2 is SNEGSKA in the germline V gene (reference sequence). As DNA, the CDR3 is TGCAGTGCAAACCCGAATACGACAAGCTCTGGGGCCAACGTCCTGACTTTC. As protein: CSANPNTTSSGANVLTF.

Ten or more counts support this clonotype. The chain has TRBV29-1 and TRBJ1-2, with a weak D call TRBD1 (6 bases). Germline V gene sequence: CDR1 SQVTM, CDR2 ANQGSEA. V gave up 3 bases and J gave up 6 bases, with 17 bases separating them. CDR3 size: 14 residues. CDR3 DNA: TGCAGCGTTGATCTCGCCGGGGACAAAAATGGCTACACCTTC. It codes for CSVDLAGDKNGYTF.

The sample holds many counts of this clonotype. The junction departs from the called germline gene at one end, perhaps through a read error. The chain recombines TRBV6-5 with TRBJ2-3, with no clear D. This CDR3 has 13 amino acids. CDR1 is MNHEY, CDR2 SVGAGI, per germline. DNA of the CDR3: TGCGCCAGCAGTTACTCGAACCAAGATACGCAGTATTTT. Protein sequence: CASSYSNQDTQYF.

This clonotype appeared many times. V gene TRBV20-1 combines with J gene TRBJ2-7; TRBD1 might be the D (7 bases). This CDR3 is built from 13 residues. The germline V gene has CDR1 DFQATT and CDR2 SNEGSKA (reference sequence). V was clipped by 5 bases and J by 4 bases, with 15 bases between them. CDR3 bases: TGCAGTGCTCAGGGGGGACTTAGTTACGAGCAGTACTTC. Amino acids: CSAQGGLSYEQYF.

V gene TRBV7-6 combines with J gene TRBJ2-2; the D call may be TRBD1 or TRBD2 (5 bases each). Germline V gene lookup returns CDR1 SGHVS and CDR2 FNYEAQ. Between the trimmed V and J ends, which lost 5 bases and 8 bases, there was a span of 12 bases. The CDR3 contains 13 residues. CDR3 nucleotides: TGTGCCAGCAGCCTAGAGGGGTTTGGGGAGCTGTTTTTT. Translated, it gives CASSLEGFGELFF.

This clonotype was seen repeatedly, ten times or more. This chain connects TRBV7-9 to TRBJ2-7, with TRBD2 matching 13 bases. The ends lost 3 bases at V and 4 bases at J; junction bases unmatched: 3. The CDR3 spans 15 residues. Germline CDR1 and CDR2: SEHNR and FQNEAQ (reference sequence). The CDR3 DNA reads TGTGCCAGCAGCTTCGGACTAGCGGGGGAATACGAGCAGTACTTC. Translation: CASSFGLAGEYEQYF. Supplemented by reference TRBV7-9 and TRBJ2-7, the full variable domain reads DTGVSQNPRHKITKRGQNVTFRCDPISEHNRLYWYRQTLGQGPEFLTYFQNEAQLEKSRLLSDRFSAERPKGSFSTLEIQRTEQGDSAMYLCASSFGLAGEYEQYFGPGTRLTVT.

Concerning this clonotype: This may come from a read error, since a much larger clone is one base off. This CDR3 is CASSWGPLHQENQYF. DNA of the CDR3: TGTGCCAGCAGTTGGGGACCACTACACCAAGAGAACCAGTACTTC. V and J are TRBV7-9 and TRBJ2-5; perhaps D is TRBD1 or TRBD2 (5 bases each). The CDR3 runs to 15 residues. CDR1 and CDR2 from the germline V gene are SEHNR and FQNEAQ (reference sequence).

This clonotype occurred many times. The rearrangement joins TRBV20-1 to TRBJ2-1; D remains ambiguous. The CDR3 spans 15 residues. Germline CDR1 DFQATT, CDR2 SNEGSKA (reference sequence). Trimming pared 5 bases from V and 0 bases from J, leaving 14 bases between. CDR3 residues: CSAEPPTHSYNEQFF. CDR3 nucleotides: TGCAGTGCTGAGCCCCCCACCCACTCCTACAATGAGCAGTTCTTC.

Concerning this clonotype itself: Given a much more abundant clone one base away, this may be a read error. V gene TRBV7-3 combines with J gene TRBJ2-2; D is unresolved. CDR3 size: 14 residues. Germline values: CDR1 SGHTA, CDR2 FQGTGA. CDR3 amino acids: CASSPWANTAELFF. The CDR3 nucleotides are TGTGCCAGCAGCCCATGGGCGAACACCGCGGAGCTGTTTTTT.